Sequencing of this TCR beta chain was carried out in a study of blood T cell repertoires in COVID-19. Study-wide context: Acute and convalescent COVID-19 specimens originated in the United States, Italy and Spain. T cells, B-cell-depleted T cells, or PBMCs provided the cDNA or gDNA that served as material.

CDR1 SGHNT and CDR2 YYREEE come from the germline V gene (reference sequence). V was shortened by 0 bases and J by 5 bases, with 6 bases between the two germline ends. This CDR3 has 12 residues. Here immunoSEQ multiplex PCR was the method, and the copy in TCRdb shows in-frame clones only, minus some. The repertoire holds roughly 110,000 clones, roughly 86% seen once, with around 4.5% in the top ten. The chain employs TRBV5-4 and TRBJ2-7; the D is unclear. Sequencing input: peripheral blood. The TCR comes from a man in his forties or fifties with acute or convalescent COVID-19. The CDR3: CASSLDRDEQYF. The CDR3 bases are TGTGCCAGCAGCTTGGACCGGGACGAGCAGTACTTC.